These 14 T cell receptor beta chains share one sample of origin, sequenced in a study of graft-versus-host responses after intestinal transplantation. The assay was immunoSEQ multiplex PCR, and TCRdb's table has in-frame clones only and misses some. Counted here are 15,000 to 20,000 clones, roughly 80% occurring once; the ten biggest clones make up around 1.9%. Sequenced material: PBMCs, taken 14 days after transplant. The receptors stem from a human patient who received an intestinal transplant, so some T cells may come from the graft donor.

The chain combines TRBV18 with TRBJ1-6; 7 bases map to TRBD1. The CDR3 extends over 16 amino acids. The V gene end was trimmed by 5 bases and the J gene end by 5 bases; junction bases not matched to a gene: 9. CDR1 and CDR2 (germline): KGHSH, LQKENI. CDR3 loop: CASSAGPGQNNSPLHF. The CDR3 nucleotides read TGTGCCAGCTCAGCTGGTCCGGGACAGAATAATTCACCCCTCCACTTT. Full variable domain (outside the CDR3, taken from reference TRBV18 and TRBJ1-6): NAGVMQNPRHLVRRRGQEARLRCSPMKGHSHVYWYRQLPEEGLKFMVYLQKENIIDESGMPKERFSAEFPKEGPSILRIQQVVRGDSAAYFCASSAGPGQNNSPLHFGNGTRLTVT.

This clone has only a few counts. The chain combines TRBV14 with TRBJ2-5; 12 bases align to TRBD1. J gave up 4 bases and V 2 bases, and 8 bases lay outside the gene matches. This CDR3 comprises 17 residues. The germline CDR1 and CDR2 sequences are SGHDN and FVKESK. The DNA for the CDR3 is TGTGCCAGCAGCCAATCCGGGACAGGGGGCTGGGCAGAGACCCAGTACTTC. It translates to CASSQSGTGGWAETQYF.

This chain uses TRBV11-2 with TRBJ2-2; unclear D gene. Trimming shortened V by 5 bases and J by 0 bases, and 16 bases separated the two germline ends. The germline V gene has CDR1 SGHAT and CDR2 FQNNGV. This CDR3 is 17 amino acids long. CDR3 region: CASSPGSLTSNTGELFF. CDR3 sequence (DNA): TGTGCCAGCAGCCCCGGATCTTTGACCTCGAACACCGGGGAGCTGTTTTTT.

The chain carries TRBV1 and TRBJ2-5. TRBV1 is a known pseudogene. The CDR3 extends over 9 amino acids. In DNA form, the CDR3 reads TGCACCAGCAATGAGACCCAGTACTTC. Its translation is CTSNETQYF.

V gene TRBV19 combines with J gene TRBJ1-1, with D unresolved. V was pared by 2 bases and J by 6 bases, with 4 bases between. Germline V gives CDR1 LNHDA, CDR2 SQIVND (reference sequence). The CDR3 spans 11 residues. CDR3 loop: CASSIRAEAFF. The CDR3 coding sequence is TGTGCCAGTAGTATAAGAGCTGAAGCTTTCTTT.

V usage is TRBV18 and J usage is TRBJ2-3, with 7 bases identical to TRBD1. After removal of 3 bases from V and 0 bases from J, the junction contained 3 bases not matched to a gene. The CDR3 covers 15 residues. Germline CDR1 is KGHSH and CDR2 is LQKENI. CDR3 DNA: TGTGCCAGCTCACCTGGGACAGAGAGCACAGATACGCAGTATTTT. This gives the protein CASSPGTESTDTQYF.

The V call is TRBV19, the J call TRBJ2-7; D unclear. Trimming cost V 1 base and J 3 bases, with 1 base left between them. In germline, CDR1 is LNHDA, CDR2 SQIVND (reference sequence). This CDR3 has 11 residues. CDR3 sequence reads: CASSIGYEQYF. The DNA of the CDR3 is TGTGCCAGTAGTATAGGCTACGAGCAGTACTTC.

The chain combines TRBV6-5 with TRBJ1-1; TRBD1 agrees at 8 bases. Germline assignment: CDR1 MNHEY and CDR2 SVGAGI. This CDR3 comprises 13 residues. The ends lost 2 bases at V and 4 bases at J; junction bases unmatched: 0. The CDR3 sequence: CASSYTGGTEAFF. CDR3 DNA sequence: TGTGCCAGCAGTTACACAGGGGGCACTGAAGCTTTCTTT.

Remarks on this clone: The junction shows a germline mismatch at one end, possibly a read error. The chain combines TRBV7-2 with TRBJ1-6, with D uncertain. CDR3 size: 14 residues. Germline V gives CDR1 SGHTA, CDR2 FQGNSA. The CDR3 DNA follows: TGTGCCAGCAGCTTAGGCCCCTACAATTCACCCCTCCACTTT. Translated, it gives CASSLGPYNSPLHF.

This clone was seen a few times. The gene calls are TRBV10-3 and TRBJ2-2, with TRBD1 matching 9 bases. J was trimmed by 0 bases and V by 6 bases; bases with no gene match: 2. The CDR3 is 15 amino acids. Germline assignment: CDR1 ENHRY and CDR2 SYGVKD. CDR3 coding DNA: TGTGCCATCAGGGGACAGGGATCGAACACCGGGGAGCTGTTTTTT. This codes for CAIRGQGSNTGELFF.

The rearrangement uses TRBV6-1 and TRBJ2-1; 10 nucleotides align to TRBD2. V was clipped by 5 bases and J by 4 bases; unmatched bases: 5. Germline-derived CDR1 and CDR2 are MNHNS and SASEGT. This CDR3 has 15 amino acids. CDR3 protein: CASSSRTSGYNEQFF. The CDR3 DNA reads TGTGCCAGCAGTTCTAGGACTAGCGGTTACAATGAGCAGTTCTTC.

The chain uses TRBV7-2 and TRBJ1-3; no definite D call. V shed 1 base and J shed 3 bases, with 10 bases lying between them. CDR3 size: 15 residues. Germline V gene data show CDR1 as SGHTA and CDR2 as FQGNSA. CDR3: CASSLGVAGGNTIYF. The CDR3 DNA sequence: TGTGCCAGCAGCTTAGGAGTGGCAGGTGGAAACACCATATATTTT.

The CDR3 loop reads CASSSLWGRGAGAATGELFF. The CDR3 nucleotides read TGTGCCAGCAGCTCTTTGTGGGGGCGCGGGGCGGGAGCGGCCACCGGGGAGCTGTTTTTT. V gene TRBV7-6 combines with J gene TRBJ2-2, with D maybe TRBD2 (7 bases). In germline, CDR1 is SGHVS, CDR2 FNYEAQ. The CDR3 has 20 residues. Trimming removed 4 bases at V and 4 bases at J, with 28 bases between.

The CDR3, as DNA: TGTGCCAGCAGTTTATTCCACCATACCGGGACACGGCAAGAAAAACTGTTTTTT. Translation: CASSLFHHTGTRQEKLFF. V usage is TRBV27 and J usage is TRBJ1-4; maybe TRBD1 (6 bases). Germline CDR1 reads MNHEY; CDR2 reads SMNVEV (reference sequence). The CDR3 is 18 amino acids. The V gene lost 1 base and the J gene lost 8 bases, with 23 bases spanning the gap.